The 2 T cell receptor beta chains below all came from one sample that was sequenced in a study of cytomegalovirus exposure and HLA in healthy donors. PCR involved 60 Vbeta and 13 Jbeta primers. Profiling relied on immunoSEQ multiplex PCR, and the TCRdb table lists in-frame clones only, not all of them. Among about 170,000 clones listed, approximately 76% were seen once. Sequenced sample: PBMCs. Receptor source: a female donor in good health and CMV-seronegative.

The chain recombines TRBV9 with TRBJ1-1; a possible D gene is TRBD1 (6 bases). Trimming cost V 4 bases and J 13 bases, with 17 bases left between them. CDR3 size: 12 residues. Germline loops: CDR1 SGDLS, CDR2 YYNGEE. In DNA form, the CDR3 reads TGTGCCAGCAGCCCGGGGGGCAGGCGTCGTTTCTTT. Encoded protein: CASSPGGRRRFF.

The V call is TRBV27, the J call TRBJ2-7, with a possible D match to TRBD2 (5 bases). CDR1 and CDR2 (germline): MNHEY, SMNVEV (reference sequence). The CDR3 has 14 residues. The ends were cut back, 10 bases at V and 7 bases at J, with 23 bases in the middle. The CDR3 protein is CATPNREVAREQYF. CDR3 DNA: TGTGCCACCCCTAATCGGGAAGTCGCTAGGGAGCAGTACTTC.